This T cell receptor (beta chain) appears in the sequencing data of a study of cytomegalovirus exposure and HLA in healthy donors. The wider study: Within the Caucasian-associated ancestry cluster were around four fifths of the roughly 400 genotyped donors. General observations from the study: Presence/absence analyses took donor sequencing depth as roughly uniform.

This CDR3 spans 15 amino acids. J lost 2 bases, V lost 0 bases, and 4 bases had no gene match. Germline V gives CDR1 SGHAT, CDR2 FQDESV (reference sequence). This clone was recorded once. Its antigen is unidentified. This PCR relied on a set of 60 Vbeta primers and 13 Jbeta primers. This table comes from immunoSEQ multiplex PCR, and its TCRdb copy is limited to in-frame clones, with some not included. The sample lists roughly 97,000 clones; 78% were seen once. Every donor was a healthy person donating bone marrow. Nominally healthy donors were sampled, though unrecorded immune exposures were likely. This TCR derives from a woman in her thirties or forties in good health and CMV-seronegative. The specimen sequenced was PBMCs. The rearrangement joins TRBV11-1 to TRBJ2-7, with TRBD1 matching over 7 bases. CDR3 amino acids: CASSLAQQGPYEQYF. The CDR3 DNA follows: TGTGCCAGCAGCTTAGCGCAACAGGGGCCCTACGAGCAGTACTTC. Variable domain in full (rest from reference TRBV11-1 and TRBJ2-7): EAEVAQSPRYKITEKSQAVAFWCDPISGHATLYWYRQILGQGPELLVQFQDESVVDDSQLPKDRFSAERLKGVDSTLKIQPAELGDSAMYLCASSLAQQGPYEQYFGPGTRLTVT.